The rows below give T cell receptor beta chains drawn from one sample of a study of cytotoxic CD8 clonotypes in ibrutinib-treated CLL. Sequenced by immunoSEQ multiplex PCR; TCRdb stores in-frame clones only, minus some. This table has about 270,000 clones, roughly 76% appearing once. Source: PBMCs, taken at disease progression, from a patient treated with ibrutinib. These receptors were obtained from a human donor with chronic lymphocytic leukemia. Both conserved end residues are part of each CDR3. D genes are given only for firm matches. Clone size, where shown, is once, few, many, or a class for clones that have expanded.

cdr3_length	j_call	v_call	d_call	clone_size	cdr3_nt	cdr3_aa
15	TRBJ2-6	TRBV7-2	.	once	TGTGCCAGCACCCACGGGGGTACTGGGGCCAACGTCCTGACTTTC	CASTHGGTGANVLTF
15	TRBJ1-2	TRBV19	TRBD1	few	TGTGCCAGTAGTATCCCCCAGGGGGTAAACTATGGCTACACCTTC	CASSIPQGVNYGYTF
16	TRBJ2-7	TRBV14	TRBD1	.	TGTGCCAGCAGCCAAGAGCTCTCCCGGACAGGGGCCGAGCAGTACTTC	CASSQELSRTGAEQYF
15	TRBJ1-6	TRBV27	.	.	TGTGCCAGCAGTCCCGGAAGGCGAGGTAATTCACCCCTCCACTTT	CASSPGRRGNSPLHF
11	TRBJ2-7	TRBV6-6	.	.	TGTGCCAGCAGTACTATCTACGAGCAGTACTTC	CASSTIYEQYF
15	TRBJ2-1	TRBV6-4	.	.	TGTGCCAGCAGCCGCCAGGGGGGGCTCTACAATGAGCAGTTCTTC	CASSRQGGLYNEQFF
18	TRBJ2-2	TRBV5-4	.	.	TGTGCCAGCAGCTTGAAGGCTACTAGCTCCGGGAACACCGGGGAGCTGTTTTTT	CASSLKATSSGNTGELFF
11	TRBJ1-1	TRBV19	.	.	TGTGCCAGTAGTCCGGGGCAAGAAGCTTTCTTT	CASSPGQEAFF
15	TRBJ2-7	TRBV4-1	.	few	TGCGCCAGCAGCCAAGATCTCTCGTCGAGGTACGAGCAGTACTTC	CASSQDLSSRYEQYF
17	TRBJ2-7	TRBV6-1	TRBD1	few	TGTGCCAGCAGTGAACTCGTTACGCGGCAGGGGGCCTACGAGCAGTACTTC	CASSELVTRQGAYEQYF
14	TRBJ2-2	TRBV7-2	.	once	TGTGCCAGCAGCTTAGCAGGGAACACCGGGGAGCTGTTTTTT	CASSLAGNTGELFF
16	TRBJ2-3	TRBV25-1	TRBD2	.	TGTGCCAGCAGCCCACTAGCGGGAGGGCAGGCAGATACGCAGTATTTT	CASSPLAGGQADTQYF
13	TRBJ2-4	TRBV5-1	.	.	TGCGCCAGCAGCTTAACCCGACAAAACATTCAGTACTTC	CASSLTRQNIQYF
16	TRBJ2-7	TRBV15	.	.	TGTGCCACCAGCAGAGATCTTATCGTAGGGTCGCACGAGCAGTACTTC	CATSRDLIVGSHEQYF
16	TRBJ1-5	TRBV4-1	.	.	TGCGCCAGCAGCCAAGAAGCCGGACAGAATCATCAGCCCCAGCATTTT	CASSQEAGQNHQPQHF
14	TRBJ2-7	TRBV4-1	.	.	TGCGCCAGCAGCCAAGGACCGTATTCCTACGAGCAGTACTTC	CASSQGPYSYEQYF
12	TRBJ2-7	TRBV11-3	.	.	TGTGCCAGCAGCGGGCCTGACGGCGAGCAGTACTTC	CASSGPDGEQYF
17	TRBJ1-3	TRBV15	.	.	TGTGCCACCAGCAGAGATCCGCGGCCTGGCCCTGGAAACACCATATATTTT	CATSRDPRPGPGNTIYF
15	TRBJ1-2	TRBV14	TRBD1	.	TGTGCCAGCAGCCATCGGACAGGGTTCCGCTATGGCTACACCTTC	CASSHRTGFRYGYTF
13	TRBJ2-7	TRBV7-2	.	.	TGTGCCAGCAGCTACGACTACCCCTACGAGCAGTACTTC	CASSYDYPYEQYF
16	TRBJ2-5	TRBV9	TRBD2	.	TGTGCCAGCAGCAAAGTGGGACTAGCGGGAGTTGAGACCCAGTACTTC	CASSKVGLAGVETQYF
15	TRBJ2-3	TRBV5-1	TRBD2	.	TGCGCCAGCAGCACCGAGCGGGGGGGCGGAGATACGCAGTATTTT	CASSTERGGGDTQYF
16	TRBJ2-7	TRBV7-2	TRBD2	few	TGTGCCAGCAGCTTAGTTCGGACTAGCGGGTACTACGAGCAGTACTTC	CASSLVRTSGYYEQYF
16	TRBJ2-7	TRBV7-2	TRBD2	.	TGTGCCAGCAGCTCTCAGCGGGGGGGCGTGCTCCACGAGCAGTACTTC	CASSSQRGGVLHEQYF
13	TRBJ1-3	TRBV10-1	.	.	TGCGCCAGCGGGGGGGTCGTGGGAAACACCATATATTTT	CASGGVVGNTIYF
14	TRBJ2-3	TRBV2	.	.	TGTGCCAGCAGCCCAAGGGCTGTAGCAGATACGCAGTATTTT	CASSPRAVADTQYF
14	TRBJ1-1	TRBV5-1	.	.	TGCGCCAGCAGCTTGGACGGCATGAACACTGAAGCTTTCTTT	CASSLDGMNTEAFF
12	TRBJ1-2	TRBV7-2	.	.	TGTGCCAGCAGCCCGGGGACGGATGGCTACACCTTC	CASSPGTDGYTF
15	TRBJ2-7	TRBV7-6	.	.	TGTGCCAGCAGCTTATTTCAGACGGCTACCTACGAGCAGTACTTC	CASSLFQTATYEQYF
15	TRBJ2-7	TRBV15	.	.	TGTGCCACCAGCAGTGCAATAGTAAGCGGCTACGAGCAGTACTTC	CATSSAIVSGYEQYF
13	TRBJ1-4	TRBV29-1	.	.	TGCAGCGTTGTACAGGGAGGAAATGAAAAACTGTTTTTT	CSVVQGGNEKLFF
17	TRBJ1-5	TRBV11-3	TRBD1	.	TGTGCCAGCAGCTTAGTCGGGACAGGGGGGAGCAATCAGCCCCAGCATTTT	CASSLVGTGGSNQPQHF
14	TRBJ2-3	TRBV18	TRBD2	once	TGTGCCAGCTCGGGACTATCTAGCACAGATACGCAGTATTTT	CASSGLSSTDTQYF
15	TRBJ1-5	TRBV19	.	.	TGTGCCAGTAGGATCCTGGGGGTTGGCAATCAGCCCCAGCATTTT	CASRILGVGNQPQHF
13	TRBJ1-4	TRBV9	.	.	TGTGCCAGCAGCGCTTCTGAGGATGAAAAACTGTTTTTT	CASSASEDEKLFF
16	TRBJ1-4	TRBV10-3	TRBD1	.	TGTGCCATCAGTGAAGGGACAGTCTCAACTAATGAAAAACTGTTTTTT	CAISEGTVSTNEKLFF
12	TRBJ2-7	TRBV29-1	.	.	TGCAGCGTTGAGGGTAGTTCCTACGAGCAGTACTTC	CSVEGSSYEQYF
15	TRBJ1-1	TRBV9	.	.	TGTGCCAGCAGCGTACCCCCGACGGCCTACACTGAAGCTTTCTTT	CASSVPPTAYTEAFF
15	TRBJ2-3	TRBV9	.	.	TGTGCCAGCAGCGTAGGATCCACAGGCACAGATACGCAGTATTTT	CASSVGSTGTDTQYF
13	TRBJ1-5	TRBV15	TRBD1	.	TGTGCCAGTAAACAGGGGGGAAATCAGCCCCAGCATTTT	CASKQGGNQPQHF
15	TRBJ2-2	TRBV5-1	TRBD1	many	TGCGCCAGCCAGGGGGCCCAACCGAACACCGGGGAGCTGTTTTTT	CASQGAQPNTGELFF
16	TRBJ2-7	TRBV15	.	.	TGTGCCACCAGCAGAGGGCACGGTTTAGGAGCCTACGAGCAGTACTTC	CATSRGHGLGAYEQYF
16	TRBJ1-1	TRBV7-9	.	.	TGTGCCAGCAGCCCTCCCCCGACAGGAACGAACACTGAAGCTTTCTTT	CASSPPPTGTNTEAFF
20	TRBJ1-6	TRBV9	TRBD1	.	TGTGCCAGCAGCGTAAGGGGTCCCCGGGACAGAAGCTCCTATAATTCACCCCTCCACTTT	CASSVRGPRDRSSYNSPLHF
13	TRBJ2-7	TRBV7-6	.	.	TGTGCCAGCAGCTCTTGGGACCTCTACGAGCAGTACTTC	CASSSWDLYEQYF
11	TRBJ2-7	TRBV20-1	.	.	TGCAGTGCTAGTAAGGGTGACGAGCAGTACTTC	CSASKGDEQYF
15	TRBJ1-4	TRBV19	TRBD1	.	TGTGCCAGTAAACCACAGGGGCCGACTCTGGGAAAACTGTTTTTT	CASKPQGPTLGKLFF
14	TRBJ1-2	TRBV7-8	.	.	TGTGCCAGCAGCTTGGGGGGATTCTACTATGGCTACACCTTC	CASSLGGFYYGYTF
13	TRBJ2-7	TRBV27	.	.	TGTGCCAGCAGTTCGAATGGGGGCTACGAGCAGTACTTC	CASSSNGGYEQYF
15	TRBJ2-3	TRBV9	TRBD2	.	TGTGCCAGCAGCGGGACTAGCGGGAGGGGAGATACGCAGTATTTT	CASSGTSGRGDTQYF
14	TRBJ1-1	TRBV7-9	TRBD1	.	TGTGCCAGCAGCTTAGGACAGGGTTCCACTGAAGCTTTCTTT	CASSLGQGSTEAFF
15	TRBJ2-1	TRBV2	.	.	TGTGCCAGCAGTCGAGATCAGAGCTCCTACAATGAGCAGTTCTTC	CASSRDQSSYNEQFF